This T cell receptor beta chain was sequenced for a study of PD-1 blockade in classical Hodgkin lymphoma. Study-wide points: Individuals initiating nivolumab under 1 year after ASCT were excluded.

The CDR3 extends over 15 amino acids. V was clipped by 2 bases and J by 6 bases, with 14 bases between them. Germline lookup yields CDR1 MDHEN and CDR2 SYDVKM. Clones were read by immunoSEQ multiplex PCR, and TCRdb kept only the in-frame ones, dropping some. The repertoire consists of roughly 51,000 clones, with under 80% occurring once and the leading ten covering more than 10%. As for this clone: The antigen is undetermined.

Time point in this sample: cycle 4 day 1 (C4D1), after six to seven weeks of nivolumab. Each of the patients experienced relapse following autologous stem cell transplantation, and their brentuximab vedotin exposure differed. The sequence came from a human donor with classical Hodgkin lymphoma. The starting material was peripheral blood mononuclear cells (PBMCs), obtained before the fourth cycle of nivolumab. The rearrangement uses TRBV28 and TRBJ1-5; D remains unclear. The CDR3 here is CASSLRTGVSQPQHF. The CDR3 nucleotides read TGTGCCAGCAGTTTACGGACTGGAGTTAGTCAGCCCCAGCATTTT.